These T cell receptor beta chains were read from a single sample in a study of cytomegalovirus exposure and HLA in healthy donors. Repertoires were generated with immunoSEQ multiplex PCR, while TCRdb's copy carries only in-frame clones and drops some. Of tens of thousands of clones listed, 70% to 85% are singletons. Specimen: PBMCs. These receptors came from a man in his 60s in good health and CMV-seropositive. The CDR3 runs from the conserved cysteine through the conserved F or W. The D gene is left open where the match is weak. Not all rows give a size; the values are once, few, many and, for expanded clones, a class.

cdr3_nt: TGTGCCAGCAGCTCGGACAGGGCCCTCAATCAGCCCCAGCATTTT
cdr3_aa: CASSSDRALNQPQHF
clone_size: .
v_call: TRBV2
j_call: TRBJ1-5
d_call: TRBD1

cdr3_nt: TGTGCCAGCAGCTTGGCAGGGACAGGGGCCGGGGAGCTGTTTTTT
cdr3_aa: CASSLAGTGAGELFF
clone_size: .
v_call: TRBV5-6
j_call: TRBJ2-2
d_call: TRBD1

cdr3_nt: TGCGCCAGCAGCCCCCGGCAGGGGGTCGGCAATGAGCAGTTCTTC
cdr3_aa: CASSPRQGVGNEQFF
clone_size: few
v_call: TRBV5-1
j_call: TRBJ2-1
d_call: TRBD1

cdr3_nt: TGTGCCAGCAGCTTAGAAAGCGGGGGGGCCGGGGAGCTGTTTTTT
cdr3_aa: CASSLESGGAGELFF
clone_size: few
v_call: TRBV11-2
j_call: TRBJ2-2
d_call: TRBD2

cdr3_nt: TGCGCCAGCAGCCCCTCAGGGGGGAACACCGGGGAGCTGTTTTTT
cdr3_aa: CASSPSGGNTGELFF
clone_size: .
v_call: TRBV4-1
j_call: TRBJ2-2
d_call: TRBD1

cdr3_nt: TGTGCCAGCAGTCCCGGGATCTACGAGCAGTACTTC
cdr3_aa: CASSPGIYEQYF
clone_size: .
v_call: TRBV2
j_call: TRBJ2-7
d_call: .

cdr3_nt: TGTGCCAGCAGTTCACTGGGACTAGCGGGATTAAGCTCCTACGAGCAGTACTTC
cdr3_aa: CASSSLGLAGLSSYEQYF
clone_size: .
v_call: TRBV27
j_call: TRBJ2-7
d_call: TRBD2

cdr3_nt: TGTGCCAGTAGTATTACCCCCCAAGCGCGGTCAGTAGAGACCCAGTACTTC
cdr3_aa: CASSITPQARSVETQYF
clone_size: .
v_call: TRBV19
j_call: TRBJ2-5
d_call: .

cdr3_nt: TGTGCCAGCAGCTTCGGGGGGCTAGAAGCAGGGCTGTTTTTT
cdr3_aa: CASSFGGLEAGLFF
clone_size: .
v_call: TRBV5-5
j_call: TRBJ1-4
d_call: .

cdr3_nt: TGCGCCAGCAGCCAAGATTTATGGACAGGGAAAGAGCAGTTCTTC
cdr3_aa: CASSQDLWTGKEQFF
clone_size: .
v_call: TRBV4-1
j_call: TRBJ2-1
d_call: TRBD1

cdr3_nt: TGTGCGGGGGCGAGTCGCTCCTACAATGAGCAGTTCTTC
cdr3_aa: CAGASRSYNEQFF
clone_size: .
v_call: TRBV6-1
j_call: TRBJ2-1
d_call: .

cdr3_nt: TGTGCCAGCAGTTACTCGAGGATGAACACTGAAGCTTTCTTT
cdr3_aa: CASSYSRMNTEAFF
clone_size: few
v_call: TRBV6-5
j_call: TRBJ1-1
d_call: .

cdr3_nt: TGTGCCAGCAGCTTAGGGGACTTTCAGGGCTACACCTTC
cdr3_aa: CASSLGDFQGYTF
clone_size: once
v_call: TRBV11-2
j_call: TRBJ1-2
d_call: .

cdr3_nt: TGTGCCAGCAGTAAGCCCGGGGCTAACTATGGCTACACCTTC
cdr3_aa: CASSKPGANYGYTF
clone_size: .
v_call: TRBV5-6
j_call: TRBJ1-2
d_call: .

cdr3_nt: TGCGCCAGCAGCTTGGACAGCTTGAACACTGAAGCTTTCTTT
cdr3_aa: CASSLDSLNTEAFF
clone_size: .
v_call: TRBV5-1
j_call: TRBJ1-1
d_call: .

cdr3_nt: TGTGCCAGCAGCGCCGACCTGGGACAGCAAGAGACCCAGTACTTC
cdr3_aa: CASSADLGQQETQYF
clone_size: .
v_call: TRBV9
j_call: TRBJ2-5
d_call: TRBD1